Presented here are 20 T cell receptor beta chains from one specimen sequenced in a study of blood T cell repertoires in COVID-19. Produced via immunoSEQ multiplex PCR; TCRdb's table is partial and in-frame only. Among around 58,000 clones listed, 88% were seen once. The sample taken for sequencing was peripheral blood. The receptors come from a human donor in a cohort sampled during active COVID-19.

This CDR3 is CASSQGPSFRETQYF. The CDR3 nucleotides are TGTGCCAGCAGCCAGGGGCCCTCCTTTAGGGAGACCCAGTACTTC. The rearrangement joins TRBV7-6 to TRBJ2-5; D might be TRBD1 (6 bases). This CDR3 contains 15 residues. V was cut by 5 bases and J by 5 bases, with 18 bases left in between. In germline, CDR1 is SGHVS, CDR2 FNYEAQ.

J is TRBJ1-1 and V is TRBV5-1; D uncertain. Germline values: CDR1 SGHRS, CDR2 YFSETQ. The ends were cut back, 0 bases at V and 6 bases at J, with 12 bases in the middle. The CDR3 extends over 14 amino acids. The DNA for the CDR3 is TGCGCCAGCAGCTTGGATCTACGTGGAGCTGAAGCTTTCTTT. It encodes CASSLDLRGAEAFF.

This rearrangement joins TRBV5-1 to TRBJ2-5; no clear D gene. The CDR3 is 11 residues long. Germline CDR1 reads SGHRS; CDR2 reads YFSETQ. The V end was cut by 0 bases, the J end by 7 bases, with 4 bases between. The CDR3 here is CASSLGATQYF. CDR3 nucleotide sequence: TGCGCCAGCAGCTTGGGGGCGACCCAGTACTTC.

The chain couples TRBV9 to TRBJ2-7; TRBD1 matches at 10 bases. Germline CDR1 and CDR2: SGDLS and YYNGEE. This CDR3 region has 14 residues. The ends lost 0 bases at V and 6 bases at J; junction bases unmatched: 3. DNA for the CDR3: TGTGCCAGCAGCGTAGCAGGGACAGGGGCCGAGCAGTACTTC. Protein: CASSVAGTGAEQYF.

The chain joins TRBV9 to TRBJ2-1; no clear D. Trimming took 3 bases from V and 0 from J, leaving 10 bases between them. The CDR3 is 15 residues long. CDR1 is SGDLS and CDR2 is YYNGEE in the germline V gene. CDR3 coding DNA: TGTGCCAGCAGCGCCAGACAAAGCTCCTACAATGAGCAGTTCTTC. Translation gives CASSARQSSYNEQFF.

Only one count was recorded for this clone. This chain's CDR3 is CASSLSSTGITEAFF. The DNA of the CDR3 is TGTGCCAGTAGTCTTAGTTCGACAGGGATCACTGAAGCTTTCTTT. The chain has TRBV19 and TRBJ1-1; 7 positions match TRBD1. The CDR3 consists of 15 residues. Unmatched junction bases numbered 10, after V lost 5 bases and J lost 4 bases. Per the germline V gene, CDR1 is LNHDA and CDR2 is SQIVND (reference sequence).

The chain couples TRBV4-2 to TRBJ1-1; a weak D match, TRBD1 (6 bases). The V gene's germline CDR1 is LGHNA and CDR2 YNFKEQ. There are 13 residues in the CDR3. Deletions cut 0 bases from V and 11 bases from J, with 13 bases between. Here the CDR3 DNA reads TGTGCCAGCAGCCAAGATATTCACAGGGACGCTTTCTTT. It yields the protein CASSQDIHRDAFF.

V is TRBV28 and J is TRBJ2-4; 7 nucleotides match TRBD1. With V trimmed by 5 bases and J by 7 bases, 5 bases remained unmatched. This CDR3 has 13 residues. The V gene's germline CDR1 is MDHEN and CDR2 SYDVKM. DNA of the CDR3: TGTGCCAGCAGTCAATTGACAGGGAACATTCAGTACTTC. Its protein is CASSQLTGNIQYF.

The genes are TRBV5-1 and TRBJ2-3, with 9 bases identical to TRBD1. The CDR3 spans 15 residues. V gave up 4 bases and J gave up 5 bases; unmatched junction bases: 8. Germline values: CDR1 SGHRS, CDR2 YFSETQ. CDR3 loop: CASSADRGQGDTQYF. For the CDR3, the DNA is TGCGCCAGCAGCGCGGACAGGGGCCAGGGAGATACGCAGTATTTT.

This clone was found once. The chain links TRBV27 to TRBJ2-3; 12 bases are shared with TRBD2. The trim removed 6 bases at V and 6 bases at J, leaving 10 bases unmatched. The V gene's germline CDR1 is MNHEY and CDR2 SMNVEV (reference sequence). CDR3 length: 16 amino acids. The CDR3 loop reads CASRLRGLAGFDTQYF. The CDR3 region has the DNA TGTGCCAGCAGACTTAGGGGACTAGCGGGTTTTGATACGCAGTATTTT.

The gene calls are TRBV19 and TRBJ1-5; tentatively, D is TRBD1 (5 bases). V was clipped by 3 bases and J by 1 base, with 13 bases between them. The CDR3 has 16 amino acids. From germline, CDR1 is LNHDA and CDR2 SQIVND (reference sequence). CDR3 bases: TGTGCCAGTAGTATTATCCAGGGTATAAGCAATCAGCCCCAGCATTTT. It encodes CASSIIQGISNQPQHF. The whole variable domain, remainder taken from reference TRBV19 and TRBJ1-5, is DGGITQSPKYLFRKEGQNVTLSCEQNLNHDAMYWYRQDPGQGLRLIYYSQIVNDFQKGDIAEGYSVSREKKESFPLTVTSAQKNPTAFYLCASSIIQGISNQPQHFGDGTRLSIL.

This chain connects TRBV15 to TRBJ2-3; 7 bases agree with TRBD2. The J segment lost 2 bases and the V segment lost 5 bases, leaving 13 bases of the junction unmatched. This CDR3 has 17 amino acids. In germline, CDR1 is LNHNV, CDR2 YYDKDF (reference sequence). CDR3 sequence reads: CATSRRRSSGNTDTQYF. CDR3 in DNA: TGTGCCACCAGCCGCCGACGTTCTAGCGGTAACACAGATACGCAGTATTTT.

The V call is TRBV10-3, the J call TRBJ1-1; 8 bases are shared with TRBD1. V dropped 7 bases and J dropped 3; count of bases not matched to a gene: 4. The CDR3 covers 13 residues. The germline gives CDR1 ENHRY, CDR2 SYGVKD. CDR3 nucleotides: TGTGCCATCATGTCACAGGGGGACACTGAAGCTTTCTTT. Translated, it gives CAIMSQGDTEAFF.

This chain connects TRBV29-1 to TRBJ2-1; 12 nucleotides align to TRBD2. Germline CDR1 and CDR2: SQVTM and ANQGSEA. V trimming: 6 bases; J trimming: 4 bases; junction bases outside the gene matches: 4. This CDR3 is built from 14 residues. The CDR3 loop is CSVKTSGSYNEQFF. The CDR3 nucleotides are TGCAGCGTCAAGACTAGCGGGAGTTACAATGAGCAGTTCTTC.

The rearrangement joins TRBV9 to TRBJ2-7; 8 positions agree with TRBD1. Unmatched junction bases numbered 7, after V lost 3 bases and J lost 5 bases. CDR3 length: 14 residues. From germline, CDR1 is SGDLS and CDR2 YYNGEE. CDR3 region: CASSAGQGSHEQYF. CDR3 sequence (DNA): TGTGCCAGCAGCGCCGGACAGGGTAGTCACGAGCAGTACTTC.

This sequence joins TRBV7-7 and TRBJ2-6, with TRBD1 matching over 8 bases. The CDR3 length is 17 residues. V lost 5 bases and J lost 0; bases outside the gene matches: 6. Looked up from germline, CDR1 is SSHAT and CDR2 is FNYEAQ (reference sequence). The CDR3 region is CASSPGTGASGANVLTF. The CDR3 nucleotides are TGTGCCAGCAGCCCGGGGACAGGTGCCTCTGGGGCCAACGTCCTGACTTTC. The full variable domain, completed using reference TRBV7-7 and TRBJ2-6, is GAGVSQSPRYKVTKRGQDVTLRCDPISSHATLYWYQQALGQGPEFLTYFNYEAQPDKSGLPSDRFSAERPEGSISTLTIQRTEQRDSAMYRCASSPGTGASGANVLTFGAGSRLTVL.

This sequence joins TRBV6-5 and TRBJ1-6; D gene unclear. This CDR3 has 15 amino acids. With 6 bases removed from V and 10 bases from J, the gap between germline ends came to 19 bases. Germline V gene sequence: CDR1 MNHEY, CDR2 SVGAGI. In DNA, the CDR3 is TGTGCCAGCAGGCCCGGGAGGGTCCCTGGCTCACCCCTCCACTTT. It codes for CASRPGRVPGSPLHF.

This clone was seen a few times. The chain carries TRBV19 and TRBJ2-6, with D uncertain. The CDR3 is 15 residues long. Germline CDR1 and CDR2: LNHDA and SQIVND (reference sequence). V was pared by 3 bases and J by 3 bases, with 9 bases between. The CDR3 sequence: CASSMQTGGANVLTF. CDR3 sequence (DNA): TGTGCCAGTAGTATGCAGACGGGTGGGGCCAACGTCCTGACTTTC.

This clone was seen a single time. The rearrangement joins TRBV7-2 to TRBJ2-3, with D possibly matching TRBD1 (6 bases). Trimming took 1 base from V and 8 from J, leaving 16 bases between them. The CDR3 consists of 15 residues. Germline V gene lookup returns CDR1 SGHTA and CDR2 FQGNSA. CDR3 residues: CASSLGTARGGTQYF. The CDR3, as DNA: TGTGCCAGCAGCTTAGGGACTGCGCGAGGGGGTACGCAGTATTTT.

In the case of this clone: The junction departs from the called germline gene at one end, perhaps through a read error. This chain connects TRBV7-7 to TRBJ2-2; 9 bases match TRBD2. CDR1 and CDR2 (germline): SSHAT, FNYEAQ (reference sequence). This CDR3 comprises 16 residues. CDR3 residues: CASSFPSGENTGELFF. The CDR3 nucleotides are TGTGCTAGCAGCTTCCCTAGCGGGGAAAACACCGGGGAGCTGTTTTTT.